The rows below give T cell receptor beta chains drawn from one sample of a study of blood T cell repertoires in COVID-19. Sequencing used immunoSEQ multiplex PCR; TCRdb keeps in-frame clones, though not all of them. Of around 270,000 clones in the sample, around 89% were seen once. Sequenced input: peripheral blood. The source is a man in his forties with acute or convalescent COVID-19. Both conserved end residues are part of each CDR3. D genes are given only for firm matches. Not all rows give a size; the values are once, few, many and, for expanded clones, a class.

CDR3 length: 12; V gene: TRBV24-1; clone size: .; D gene: .; J gene: TRBJ2-7; CDR3 DNA: TGTGCCACGGGACACCGGTCCTACGAGCAGTACTTC; CDR3 protein: CATGHRSYEQYF
CDR3 length: 12; V gene: TRBV24-1; clone size: .; D gene: TRBD1; J gene: TRBJ1-6; CDR3 DNA: TGTGCCACCAGTGATTGGACAGGGATCCTCCACTTT; CDR3 protein: CATSDWTGILHF
CDR3 length: 13; V gene: TRBV11-1; clone size: .; D gene: .; J gene: TRBJ2-1; CDR3 DNA: TGTGCCAGCAGCTTATACTCCTACAATGAGCAGTTCTTC; CDR3 protein: CASSLYSYNEQFF
CDR3 length: 14; V gene: TRBV5-4; clone size: .; D gene: TRBD1; J gene: TRBJ1-6; CDR3 DNA: TGTGCCAGCAACTCACAGGGGAATAATTCACCCCTCCACTTT; CDR3 protein: CASNSQGNNSPLHF
CDR3 length: 14; V gene: TRBV5-5; clone size: .; D gene: .; J gene: TRBJ2-3; CDR3 DNA: TGTGCCAGCAGCTTGGGGAGTACATTTGATACGCAGTATTTT; CDR3 protein: CASSLGSTFDTQYF
CDR3 length: 13; V gene: TRBV10-3; clone size: .; D gene: .; J gene: TRBJ1-1; CDR3 DNA: TGTGCCATCAGTAAAGCCGAGAACACTGAAGCTTTCTTT; CDR3 protein: CAISKAENTEAFF
CDR3 length: 16; V gene: TRBV19; clone size: .; D gene: TRBD2; J gene: TRBJ2-3; CDR3 DNA: TGTGCCAGTAGTATAGGCCCCCGGACTAGCGCAGATACGCAGTATTTT; CDR3 protein: CASSIGPRTSADTQYF
CDR3 length: 16; V gene: TRBV28; clone size: .; D gene: TRBD1; J gene: TRBJ1-5; CDR3 DNA: TGTGCCAGCAGTCCAGCGGGACAGGGGTACAATCAGCCCCAGCATTTT; CDR3 protein: CASSPAGQGYNQPQHF
CDR3 length: 14; V gene: TRBV5-6; clone size: .; D gene: .; J gene: TRBJ2-7; CDR3 DNA: TGTGCCAGCAGCATCCACAGGGTCTCCTACGAGCAGTACTTC; CDR3 protein: CASSIHRVSYEQYF
CDR3 length: 14; V gene: TRBV13; clone size: .; D gene: TRBD1; J gene: TRBJ1-3; CDR3 DNA: TGTGCCAGCAGCTTCGGGACAGCCGGAAACACCATATATTTT; CDR3 protein: CASSFGTAGNTIYF
CDR3 length: 13; V gene: TRBV19; clone size: .; D gene: .; J gene: TRBJ1-1; CDR3 DNA: TGTGCCAGTAGGATACAGGGTGGTGCTGAAGCTTTCTTT; CDR3 protein: CASRIQGGAEAFF
CDR3 length: 18; V gene: TRBV5-1; clone size: .; D gene: TRBD1; J gene: TRBJ2-2; CDR3 DNA: TGCGCCAGCAGCCGACAGGGGGAGGTTGTCGGGAACACCGGGGAGCTGTTTTTT; CDR3 protein: CASSRQGEVVGNTGELFF
CDR3 length: 13; V gene: TRBV27; clone size: .; D gene: .; J gene: TRBJ1-2; CDR3 DNA: TGTGCCAGCAGTTTAAACATGAACTATGGCTACACCTTC; CDR3 protein: CASSLNMNYGYTF
CDR3 length: 14; V gene: TRBV10-3; clone size: once; D gene: TRBD1; J gene: TRBJ2-3; CDR3 DNA: TGTGCCATCAGTGGACAGGGGGCGGGAGATACGCAGTATTTT; CDR3 protein: CAISGQGAGDTQYF
CDR3 length: 17; V gene: TRBV15; clone size: .; D gene: .; J gene: TRBJ1-4; CDR3 DNA: TGTGCCACCAGCAGAGATACCGCGGCTTCTGGGGGGGGAAAACTGTTTTTT; CDR3 protein: CATSRDTAASGGGKLFF
CDR3 length: 16; V gene: TRBV6-1; clone size: .; D gene: .; J gene: TRBJ1-1; CDR3 DNA: TGTGCCAGCAGTGAAGCGGGGGTTAGCGGGACGCTTGAAGCTTTCTTT; CDR3 protein: CASSEAGVSGTLEAFF
CDR3 length: 15; V gene: TRBV10-3; clone size: .; D gene: TRBD2; J gene: TRBJ2-3; CDR3 DNA: TGTGCCATCAGTTATACTAGCGGGGGGGCAGATACGCAGTATTTT; CDR3 protein: CAISYTSGGADTQYF
CDR3 length: 14; V gene: TRBV5-1; clone size: .; D gene: TRBD1; J gene: TRBJ2-1; CDR3 DNA: TGCGCCAGCAGCGTAACAGGGGGAGCGAATGAGCAGTTCTTC; CDR3 protein: CASSVTGGANEQFF
CDR3 length: 14; V gene: TRBV20-1; clone size: .; D gene: TRBD1; J gene: TRBJ1-2; CDR3 DNA: TGCAGTGCTAGTCCAGACAGGGTGGGTTATGGCTACACCTTC; CDR3 protein: CSASPDRVGYGYTF
CDR3 length: 17; V gene: TRBV7-9; clone size: .; D gene: TRBD1; J gene: TRBJ1-1; CDR3 DNA: TGTGCCAGCAGCTCCGTCCCGGGACAGGGGGCGGTCACTGAAGCTTTCTTT; CDR3 protein: CASSSVPGQGAVTEAFF
CDR3 length: 14; V gene: TRBV30; clone size: .; D gene: TRBD1; J gene: TRBJ1-5; CDR3 DNA: TGTGCCTGGAGGGCCGGGACAGATTCTGGGCCCCAGCATTTT; CDR3 protein: CAWRAGTDSGPQHF
CDR3 length: 13; V gene: TRBV7-9; clone size: .; D gene: .; J gene: TRBJ2-7; CDR3 DNA: TGTGCCAGCAGCTTAGCCCCCCTACGAGAGCAGTACTTC; CDR3 protein: CASSLAPLREQYF
CDR3 length: 13; V gene: TRBV18; clone size: .; D gene: .; J gene: TRBJ2-7; CDR3 DNA: TGTGCCAGCTCAGACAGGTCTCGGGACGAGCAGTACTTC; CDR3 protein: CASSDRSRDEQYF
CDR3 length: 13; V gene: TRBV19; clone size: .; D gene: .; J gene: TRBJ2-1; CDR3 DNA: TGTGCCAGTAGTATAGACGGGGGCAATGAGCAGTTCTTC; CDR3 protein: CASSIDGGNEQFF
CDR3 length: 17; V gene: TRBV24-1; clone size: .; D gene: .; J gene: TRBJ1-1; CDR3 DNA: TGTGCCACCAGTGATTTTGCCGTCAGGGCGGATTCCACTGAAGCTTTCTTT; CDR3 protein: CATSDFAVRADSTEAFF
CDR3 length: 12; V gene: TRBV2; clone size: .; D gene: .; J gene: TRBJ1-6; CDR3 DNA: TGTGCCAGCCGTCAGGGGAGATCACCCCTCCACTTT; CDR3 protein: CASRQGRSPLHF
CDR3 length: 15; V gene: TRBV27; clone size: .; D gene: .; J gene: TRBJ2-7; CDR3 DNA: TGTGCCAGCAGTTTATCGCGGGACAGTTCGCTACGACGGTACTTC; CDR3 protein: CASSLSRDSSLRRYF
CDR3 length: 14; V gene: TRBV11-2; clone size: .; D gene: .; J gene: TRBJ1-5; CDR3 DNA: TGTGCCAGCAGCCCCGGGATTTTTCATCAGCCCCAGCATTTT; CDR3 protein: CASSPGIFHQPQHF
CDR3 length: 15; V gene: TRBV20-1; clone size: .; D gene: TRBD1; J gene: TRBJ1-2; CDR3 DNA: TGCAGTGCTAGTAACCGGGACAGGTCCACATATGGCTACACCTTC; CDR3 protein: CSASNRDRSTYGYTF
CDR3 length: 18; V gene: TRBV15; clone size: once; D gene: .; J gene: TRBJ2-1; CDR3 DNA: TGTGCCACCAGCAGAGATAAGCAGGGACATTGGAGGACGAATGAGCAGTTCTTC; CDR3 protein: CATSRDKQGHWRTNEQFF
CDR3 length: 14; V gene: TRBV2; clone size: once; D gene: TRBD1; J gene: TRBJ2-2; CDR3 DNA: TGTGCCAGCAGTGCGACAGGGGGCACCGGGGAGCTGTTTTTT; CDR3 protein: CASSATGGTGELFF
CDR3 length: 14; V gene: TRBV2; clone size: .; D gene: TRBD1; J gene: TRBJ1-5; CDR3 DNA: TGTGCCAGCAAAAGGCAGGGGGATTATCAGCCCCAGCATTTT; CDR3 protein: CASKRQGDYQPQHF
CDR3 length: 16; V gene: TRBV23-1; clone size: once; D gene: TRBD1; J gene: TRBJ2-7; CDR3 DNA: TGCGCCAGCAGTCCAGAGAGGACAGGAAGCTCCTACGAGCAGTACTTC; CDR3 protein: CASSPERTGSSYEQYF
CDR3 length: 15; V gene: TRBV4-2; clone size: .; D gene: TRBD1; J gene: TRBJ1-1; CDR3 DNA: TGTGCCAGCAGCCAAGATGGGGGGACAGACACTGAAGCTTTCTTT; CDR3 protein: CASSQDGGTDTEAFF
CDR3 length: 15; V gene: TRBV6-1; clone size: .; D gene: TRBD2; J gene: TRBJ2-7; CDR3 DNA: TGTGCCAGCAGTGAAATGTATAGCGGGAGCTACGAGCAGTACTTC; CDR3 protein: CASSEMYSGSYEQYF
CDR3 length: 12; V gene: TRBV2; clone size: .; D gene: .; J gene: TRBJ1-1; CDR3 DNA: TGTGCCACCCAGAAGGCGACAGCTGAAGCTTTCTTT; CDR3 protein: CATQKATAEAFF
CDR3 length: 16; V gene: TRBV10-1; clone size: few; D gene: TRBD2; J gene: TRBJ2-3; CDR3 DNA: TGCGCCAGCAGTGAAGGGAGCGGGGGGTCCACAGATACGCAGTATTTT; CDR3 protein: CASSEGSGGSTDTQYF
CDR3 length: 15; V gene: TRBV2; clone size: .; D gene: TRBD1; J gene: TRBJ1-2; CDR3 DNA: TGTGCCAGCAACAGCCGGGACAGGGGTAACTATGGCTACACCTTC; CDR3 protein: CASNSRDRGNYGYTF
CDR3 length: 13; V gene: TRBV14; clone size: few; D gene: TRBD1; J gene: TRBJ1-1; CDR3 DNA: TGTGCCAGCAGCCAAGGGACAGGGAGTGAAGCTTTCTTT; CDR3 protein: CASSQGTGSEAFF
CDR3 length: 19; V gene: TRBV15; clone size: .; D gene: .; J gene: TRBJ2-1; CDR3 DNA: TGTGCCACCAGCAGAGATAAGAGGCTTACTCTAAGCTCCTACAATGAGCAGTTCTTC; CDR3 protein: CATSRDKRLTLSSYNEQFF
CDR3 length: 18; V gene: TRBV10-2; clone size: .; D gene: TRBD2; J gene: TRBJ2-6; CDR3 DNA: TGCGCCAGCAGTGAGGGACTAGCGGCACGATCTGGGGCCAACGTCCTGACTTTC; CDR3 protein: CASSEGLAARSGANVLTF
CDR3 length: 14; V gene: TRBV11-2; clone size: .; D gene: .; J gene: TRBJ1-1; CDR3 DNA: TGTGCCAGCAGCTTTACTGGGGGGGGCACTGAAGCTTTCTTT; CDR3 protein: CASSFTGGGTEAFF
CDR3 length: 15; V gene: TRBV27; clone size: .; D gene: TRBD1; J gene: TRBJ1-2; CDR3 DNA: TGTGCCAGCAGTGCCGGGACAGGCCGCTCGGGTGGCTACACCTTC; CDR3 protein: CASSAGTGRSGGYTF
CDR3 length: 15; V gene: TRBV6-5; clone size: .; D gene: TRBD1; J gene: TRBJ2-7; CDR3 DNA: TGTGCCAGCAGCCCCCGGGGGGACAGGGTCTACGAGCAGTACTTC; CDR3 protein: CASSPRGDRVYEQYF
CDR3 length: 14; V gene: TRBV5-1; clone size: .; D gene: TRBD1; J gene: TRBJ1-4; CDR3 DNA: TGCGCCAGCAGCTTCGCACAGGGGAATGAAAAACTGTTTTTT; CDR3 protein: CASSFAQGNEKLFF
CDR3 length: 12; V gene: TRBV12-3/TRBV12-4; clone size: .; D gene: .; J gene: TRBJ1-1; CDR3 DNA: TGTGCCAGCAGCCTACAGGTCACTGAAGCTTTCTTT; CDR3 protein: CASSLQVTEAFF
CDR3 length: 13; V gene: TRBV5-4; clone size: once; D gene: TRBD1; J gene: TRBJ1-2; CDR3 DNA: TGTGCCAGCAGACTTCAGGGGGGCTATGGCTACACCTTC; CDR3 protein: CASRLQGGYGYTF
CDR3 length: 14; V gene: TRBV2; clone size: .; D gene: .; J gene: TRBJ1-5; CDR3 DNA: TGTGCCAGCAGGGGGGGACTGACCAATCAGCCCCAGCATTTT; CDR3 protein: CASRGGLTNQPQHF
CDR3 length: 13; V gene: TRBV24-1; clone size: few; D gene: .; J gene: TRBJ1-1; CDR3 DNA: TGTGCCACCAGTGGCAGTATGAACACTGAAGCTTTCTTT; CDR3 protein: CATSGSMNTEAFF
CDR3 length: 13; V gene: TRBV6-5; clone size: .; D gene: TRBD1; J gene: TRBJ1-2; CDR3 DNA: TGTGCCAGCAGTCGGACAGGGAACTATGGCTACACCTTC; CDR3 protein: CASSRTGNYGYTF
CDR3 length: 16; V gene: TRBV5-1; clone size: .; D gene: .; J gene: TRBJ2-2; CDR3 DNA: TGCGCCAGCAGCTTGATGGCAGGGTCGGTCACCGGGGAGCTGTTTTTT; CDR3 protein: CASSLMAGSVTGELFF
CDR3 length: 18; V gene: TRBV7-2; clone size: .; D gene: TRBD2; J gene: TRBJ2-6; CDR3 DNA: TGTGCCAGCAGCTTAGCGCTAGGACTAGTCACTGGGGCCAACGTCCTGACTTTC; CDR3 protein: CASSLALGLVTGANVLTF
CDR3 length: 13; V gene: TRBV12-5; clone size: .; D gene: TRBD1; J gene: TRBJ2-7; CDR3 DNA: TGTGCTAGTGCCCGGGACAGTACCTACGAGCAGTACTTC; CDR3 protein: CASARDSTYEQYF
CDR3 length: 15; V gene: TRBV6-5; clone size: .; D gene: .; J gene: TRBJ1-4; CDR3 DNA: TGTGCCAGCAGTTATGTGAGCGCGGGAGGGGAAAAACTGTTTTTT; CDR3 protein: CASSYVSAGGEKLFF
CDR3 length: 13; V gene: TRBV2; clone size: .; D gene: TRBD1; J gene: TRBJ2-7; CDR3 DNA: TGTGCCAGCGCGTGGGACAGGTGGTACGAGCAGTACTTC; CDR3 protein: CASAWDRWYEQYF